This TCR beta chain was captured in a study of OX40 agonist ivuxolimab in advanced cancers. Patients were excluded for autoimmune disease history or systemic immunosuppression. Germline V lookup: CDR1 SGHRS, CDR2 YFSETQ. The CDR3 extends over 14 amino acids. V shed 4 bases and J 4 bases; nucleotides not matched to a gene: 5. Measured with immunoSEQ multiplex PCR; TCRdb has only the in-frame clones, and not every one. The top ten clones hold around 0.8% of a sample with some 81,000 clones, about 83% of them seen once. The chain combines TRBV5-1 with TRBJ1-1, with 9 bases fitting TRBD1. Material: CD4+ or CD8+ T cells sorted from blood, obtained in a trial of the OX40 agonist ivuxolimab. The receptor's source is an adult with an advanced solid tumor such as melanoma, head and neck, liver or kidney cancer. The CDR3 region has the DNA TGCGCCAGCAGCGTGGGACAGGGAAGCACTGAAGCTTTCTTT. Encoded protein: CASSVGQGSTEAFF.